One TCR beta chain is described in this entry. The source of the sample is a study of control samples from healthy donors and cancer patients. The table came from immunoSEQ multiplex PCR; TCRdb's copy has only in-frame clones and leaves some out. The profile shows about 86,000 clones, around 90% of them singletons. With 3 bases removed from V and 13 bases from J, the gap between germline ends came to 10 bases. The CDR3 consists of 12 residues. Germline V gene lookup returns CDR1 LGHNA and CDR2 YSLEER. The gene calls are TRBV4-3 and TRBJ1-6; no clear D gene. Input material: PBMCs. The origin of this receptor is a woman aged 50 to 60 with colorectal cancer. Here the CDR3 DNA reads TGCGCCAGCAGCCATACGACGGGGCCCCTCCACTTT. This codes for CASSHTTGPLHF.